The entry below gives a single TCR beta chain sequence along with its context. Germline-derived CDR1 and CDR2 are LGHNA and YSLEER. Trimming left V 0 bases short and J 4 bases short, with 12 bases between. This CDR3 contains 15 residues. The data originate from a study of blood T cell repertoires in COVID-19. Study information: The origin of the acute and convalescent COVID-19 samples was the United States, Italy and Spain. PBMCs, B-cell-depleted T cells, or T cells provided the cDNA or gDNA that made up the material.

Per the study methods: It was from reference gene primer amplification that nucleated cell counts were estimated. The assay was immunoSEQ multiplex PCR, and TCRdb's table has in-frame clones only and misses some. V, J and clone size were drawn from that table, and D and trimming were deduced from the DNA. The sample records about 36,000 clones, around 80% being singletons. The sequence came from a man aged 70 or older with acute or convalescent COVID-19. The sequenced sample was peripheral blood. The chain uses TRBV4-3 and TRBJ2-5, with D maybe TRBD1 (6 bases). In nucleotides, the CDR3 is TGCGCCAGCAGCCAAGAAGGCAGGGGAAGAGAGACCCAGTACTTC. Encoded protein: CASSQEGRGRETQYF.